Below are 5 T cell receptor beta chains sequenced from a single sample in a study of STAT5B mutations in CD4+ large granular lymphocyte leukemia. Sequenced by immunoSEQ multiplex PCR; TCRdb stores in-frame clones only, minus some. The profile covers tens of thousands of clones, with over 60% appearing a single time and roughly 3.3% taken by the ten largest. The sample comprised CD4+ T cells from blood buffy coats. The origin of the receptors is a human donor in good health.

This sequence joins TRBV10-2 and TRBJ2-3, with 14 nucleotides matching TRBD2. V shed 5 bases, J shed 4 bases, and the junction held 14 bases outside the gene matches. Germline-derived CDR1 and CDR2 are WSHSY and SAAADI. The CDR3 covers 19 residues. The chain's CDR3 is CASSKTPGLAGGGADTQYF. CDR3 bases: TGCGCCAGCAGTAAAACCCCCGGACTAGCGGGAGGTGGCGCAGATACGCAGTATTTT.

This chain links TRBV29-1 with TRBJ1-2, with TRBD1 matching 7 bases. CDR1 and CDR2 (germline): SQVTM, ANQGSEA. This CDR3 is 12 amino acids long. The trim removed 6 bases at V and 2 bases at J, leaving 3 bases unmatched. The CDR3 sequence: CSVSRGNYGYTF. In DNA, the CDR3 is TGCAGCGTGTCCAGGGGGAACTATGGCTACACCTTC.

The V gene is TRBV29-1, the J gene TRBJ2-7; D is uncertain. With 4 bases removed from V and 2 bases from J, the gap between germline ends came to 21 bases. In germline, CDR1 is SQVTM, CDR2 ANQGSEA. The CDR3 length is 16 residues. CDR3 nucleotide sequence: TGCAGCGTTGCCCTGATGACCTCACCCCCTACCTACGAGCAGTACTTC. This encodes CSVALMTSPPTYEQYF.

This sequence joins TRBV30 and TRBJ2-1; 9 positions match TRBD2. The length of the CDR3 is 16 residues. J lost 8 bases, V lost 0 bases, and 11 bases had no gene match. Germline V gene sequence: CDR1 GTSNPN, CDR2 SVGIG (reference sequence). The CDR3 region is CAWSVGRAGGGHEQFF. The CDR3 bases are TGTGCCTGGAGTGTAGGGCGGGCGGGAGGGGGTCATGAGCAGTTCTTC. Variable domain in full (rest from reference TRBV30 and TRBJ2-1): SQTIHQWPATLVQPVGSPLSLECTVEGTSNPNLYWYRQAAGRGLQLLFYSVGIGQISSEVPQNLSASRPQDRQFILSSKKLLLSDSGFYLCAWSVGRAGGGHEQFFGPGTRLTVL.

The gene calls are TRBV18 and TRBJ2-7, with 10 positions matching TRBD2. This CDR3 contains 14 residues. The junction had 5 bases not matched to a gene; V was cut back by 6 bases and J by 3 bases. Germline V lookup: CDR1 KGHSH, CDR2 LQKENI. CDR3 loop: CASSWTSGNYEQYF. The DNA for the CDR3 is TGTGCCAGCTCTTGGACTAGCGGAAACTACGAGCAGTACTTC.